A selection of T cell receptor beta chains follows, all from one sample in a study of blood T cell repertoires in COVID-19. Measured with immunoSEQ multiplex PCR; TCRdb has only the in-frame clones, and not every one. Of some 180,000 clones detected, more than 75% appear once; the ten largest clones hold over 13%. Sequenced: PBMCs or T cells enriched from blood (not recorded which). All receptors derive from a man in his sixties who had been exposed to COVID-19. Both conserved end residues are part of each CDR3. D genes are given only for firm matches. Clone size is not always given. Where it is, it says once, few, many or a class for expanded clones.

V,D,J,size,CDR3,DNA
TRBV30,-,TRBJ1-3,-,CAWGTGTGNTIYF,TGTGCCTGGGGAACCGGGACAGGAAACACCATATATTTT
TRBV30,TRBD1,TRBJ1-2,-,CAHDRGRGYTF,TGTGCCCACGACAGGGGGCGGGGCTACACCTTC
TRBV3-1/TRBV3-2,-,TRBJ2-3,-,CASSQDIGTDTQYF,TGTGCCAGCAGCCAAGATATTGGCACAGATACGCAGTATTTT
TRBV12-3/TRBV12-4,-,TRBJ1-2,-,CASSEGANYGYTF,TGTGCCAGCAGCGAGGGAGCCAACTATGGCTACACCTTC
TRBV5-1,-,TRBJ2-3,-,CASSLGHRADTQYF,TGCGCCAGCAGCTTGGGACACAGGGCAGATACGCAGTATTTT
TRBV9,-,TRBJ1-4,-,CASSVGANEKLFF,TGTGCCAGCAGCGTGGGAGCTAATGAAAAACTGTTTTTT
TRBV11-2,TRBD1,TRBJ1-1,-,CASSPRTGGLDLAFF,TGTGCCAGCAGCCCCCGGACAGGGGGGTTGGATTTGGCTTTCTTT
TRBV24-1,-,TRBJ2-5,-,CATSSGYQETQYF,TGTGCCACCAGTTCAGGGTACCAAGAGACCCAGTACTTC
TRBV11-3,-,TRBJ1-3,once,CASSNRPRIGNTIYF,TGTGCCAGCAGCAATAGACCCAGGATTGGAAACACCATATATTTT
TRBV9,TRBD1,TRBJ2-7,-,CASSPQTGGNEQYF,TGTGCCAGCAGCCCCCAGACAGGGGGCAACGAGCAGTACTTC
TRBV7-7,TRBD2,TRBJ2-7,few,CASSLRLAGDYEQYF,TGTGCCAGCAGCCTCCGACTAGCGGGGGATTACGAGCAGTACTTC
TRBV6-5,TRBD1,TRBJ2-7,-,CASRRTGAALEQYF,TGTGCCAGCAGGAGGACAGGGGCCGCCCTCGAGCAGTACTTC
TRBV29-1,TRBD1,TRBJ1-1,-,CSVNPQGATEAFF,TGCAGCGTTAACCCACAGGGGGCCACTGAAGCTTTCTTT
TRBV11-3,-,TRBJ2-7,-,CASRRQAGSYEQYF,TGTGCCAGCAGACGACAGGCCGGCTCCTACGAGCAGTACTTC
TRBV30,TRBD1,TRBJ1-4,few,CAWRAKGAANEKLFF,TGTGCCTGGAGGGCCAAGGGGGCGGCTAATGAAAAACTGTTTTTT
TRBV11-3,-,TRBJ2-5,-,CASSLDRTRGHRETQYF,TGTGCCAGCAGCTTAGATCGGACTCGGGGTCATCGGGAGACCCAGTACTTC
TRBV5-1,TRBD1,TRBJ2-7,-,CASSTGGTGVYEQYF,TGCGCCAGCAGTACAGGCGGGACAGGGGTGTACGAGCAGTACTTC
TRBV29-1,-,TRBJ1-3,-,CSVEGSTGSGNTIYF,TGCAGCGTTGAGGGGAGTACGGGGTCCGGAAACACCATATATTTT
TRBV19,TRBD2,TRBJ2-1,-,CASREIAGGSYNEQFF,TGTGCCAGTAGGGAAATAGCGGGAGGGTCCTACAATGAGCAGTTCTTC
TRBV7-8,TRBD2,TRBJ2-3,-,CASSFYTSGDTDTQYF,TGTGCCAGCAGCTTTTACACTAGCGGGGACACAGATACGCAGTATTTT
TRBV9,TRBD1,TRBJ2-7,-,CASSPQGADYEQYF,TGTGCCAGCAGCCCACAGGGGGCAGACTACGAGCAGTACTTC
TRBV4-3,-,TRBJ1-1,-,CASSRKAGDTEAFF,TGCGCCAGCAGCCGGAAGGCGGGGGACACTGAAGCTTTCTTT
TRBV19,-,TRBJ1-1,-,CASSIATGSAFF,TGTGCCAGTAGTATAGCTACAGGGTCGGCTTTCTTT
TRBV6-5,-,TRBJ2-1,-,CASSYTAREQFF,TGTGCCAGCAGTTACACGGCGAGGGAACAGTTCTTC
TRBV4-2,-,TRBJ2-4,-,CASSQELGKENIQYF,TGTGCCAGCAGCCAAGAGTTGGGCAAGGAAAACATTCAGTACTTC
TRBV9,-,TRBJ2-7,-,CASSVAYGGDYEQYF,TGTGCCAGCAGCGTAGCTTATGGCGGGGATTACGAGCAGTACTTC
TRBV5-1,TRBD1,TRBJ2-3,-,CASSAGQGQTDTQYF,TGCGCCAGCAGCGCGGGACAGGGGCAAACAGATACGCAGTATTTT
TRBV21-1,-,TRBJ2-5,-,CASSKGTQETQYF,TGTGCCAGCAGCAAAGGGACACAAGAGACCCAGTACTTC
TRBV10-3,-,TRBJ1-4,-,CAISADSLEKLFF,TGTGCCATCAGTGCGGACAGTTTGGAAAAACTGTTTTTT
TRBV15,TRBD1,TRBJ1-5,-,CATSRPGQGLNQPQHF,TGTGCCACCAGCAGGCCGGGACAGGGTTTAAATCAGCCCCAGCATTTT
TRBV30,TRBD1,TRBJ1-2,-,CAWSVQGQGKGYGYTF,TGTGCCTGGAGTGTACAGGGACAGGGGAAGGGCTATGGCTACACCTTC
TRBV24-1,TRBD2,TRBJ2-3,-,CATSDYAGGGGDTQYF,TGTGCCACCAGTGATTACGCGGGAGGCGGGGGAGATACGCAGTATTTT
TRBV6-5,TRBD2,TRBJ2-1,-,CASMPSGISYNEQFF,TGTGCCAGCATGCCTAGCGGCATATCCTACAATGAGCAGTTCTTC
TRBV5-1,TRBD1,TRBJ1-1,-,CASSRGTGGDEAFF,TGCGCCAGCAGCAGGGGGACAGGGGGCGATGAAGCTTTCTTT
TRBV9,TRBD2,TRBJ2-5,-,CASSATSASTQYF,TGTGCCAGCAGCGCCACTAGCGCCTCGACCCAGTACTTC
TRBV3-1/TRBV3-2,-,TRBJ2-7,-,CASSRYYRLSYEQYF,TGTGCCAGCAGCCGCTACTACAGGCTCTCCTACGAGCAGTACTTC
TRBV25-1,TRBD1,TRBJ2-7,-,CASSADLGQGASYEQYF,TGTGCCAGCAGTGCTGACCTAGGACAGGGGGCGAGCTACGAGCAGTACTTC
TRBV7-2,TRBD2,TRBJ2-7,-,CASSSGGGRGYEQYF,TGTGCCAGCAGCTCCGGAGGCGGGAGGGGGTACGAGCAGTACTTC
TRBV29-1,-,TRBJ1-5,-,CSVAYEGWNQPQHF,TGCAGCGTCGCGTATGAGGGTTGGAATCAGCCCCAGCATTTT
TRBV3-1/TRBV3-2,-,TRBJ2-1,-,CASSQAAGLEQFF,TGTGCCAGCAGCCAAGCCGCGGGACTCGAGCAGTTCTTC
TRBV6-1,TRBD2,TRBJ2-5,few,CASSESIAGDKRETQYF,TGTGCCAGCAGTGAAAGTATAGCGGGCGACAAGAGAGAGACCCAGTACTTC
TRBV27,-,TRBJ1-2,-,CASSPRDTLNPWGYTF,TGTGCCAGCAGTCCCCGGGACACACTCAACCCTTGGGGCTACACCTTC
TRBV2,TRBD1,TRBJ1-3,-,CASGPPQGLSGNTIYF,TGTGCCAGCGGACCCCCACAGGGGCTCTCTGGAAACACCATATATTTT
TRBV30,-,TRBJ1-1,-,CAGDRRGGNTEAFF,TGTGCCGGAGACAGGCGAGGTGGGAACACTGAAGCTTTCTTT
TRBV30,-,TRBJ1-6,few,CACRDGGGGSPLHF,TGTGCCTGCCGGGACGGTGGGGGCGGCTCACCCCTCCACTTT
TRBV30,TRBD1,TRBJ1-6,-,CAWIGQANSPLHF,TGTGCCTGGATCGGACAGGCTAATTCACCCCTCCACTTT